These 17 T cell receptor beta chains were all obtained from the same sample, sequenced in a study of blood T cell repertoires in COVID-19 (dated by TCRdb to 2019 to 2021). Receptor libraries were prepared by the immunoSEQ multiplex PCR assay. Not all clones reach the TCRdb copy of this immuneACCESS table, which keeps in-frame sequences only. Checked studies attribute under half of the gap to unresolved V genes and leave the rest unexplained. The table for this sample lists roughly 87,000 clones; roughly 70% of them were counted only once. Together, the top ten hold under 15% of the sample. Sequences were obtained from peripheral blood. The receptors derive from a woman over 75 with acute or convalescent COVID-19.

CDR3 protein: CAGRQGRPIYEQYF. The CDR3 coding sequence is TGTGCCGGGAGACAGGGGAGGCCGATCTACGAGCAGTACTTC. The gene calls are TRBV27 and TRBJ2-7; 8 bases are shared with TRBD1. The V segment lost 11 bases and the J segment 3 bases; nucleotides outside the gene matches: 12. The germline V gene has CDR1 MNHEY and CDR2 SMNVEV (reference sequence). The CDR3 length is 14 residues.

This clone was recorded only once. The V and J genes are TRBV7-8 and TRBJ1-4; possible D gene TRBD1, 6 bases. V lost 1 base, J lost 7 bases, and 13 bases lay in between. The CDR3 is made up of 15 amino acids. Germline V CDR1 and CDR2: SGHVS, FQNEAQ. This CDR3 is CASSLEQGGGEKLFF. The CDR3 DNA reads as TGTGCCAGCAGCTTAGAGCAGGGAGGGGGTGAAAAACTGTTTTTT.

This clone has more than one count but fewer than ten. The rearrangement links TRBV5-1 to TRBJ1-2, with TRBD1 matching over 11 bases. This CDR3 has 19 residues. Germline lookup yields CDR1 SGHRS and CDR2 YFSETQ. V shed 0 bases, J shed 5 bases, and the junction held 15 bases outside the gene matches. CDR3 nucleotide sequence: TGCGCCAGCAGCTTGGGGGGACAGGGGGACCCGCTGCGTGTTTATGGCTACACCTTC. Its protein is CASSLGGQGDPLRVYGYTF.

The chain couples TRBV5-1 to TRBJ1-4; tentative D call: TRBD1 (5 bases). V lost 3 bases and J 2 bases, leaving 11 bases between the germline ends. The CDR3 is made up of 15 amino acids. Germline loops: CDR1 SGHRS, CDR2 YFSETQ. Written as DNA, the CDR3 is TGCGCCAGCAGCTCGGCGGGGCTTACTAATGAAAAACTGTTTTTT. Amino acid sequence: CASSSAGLTNEKLFF.

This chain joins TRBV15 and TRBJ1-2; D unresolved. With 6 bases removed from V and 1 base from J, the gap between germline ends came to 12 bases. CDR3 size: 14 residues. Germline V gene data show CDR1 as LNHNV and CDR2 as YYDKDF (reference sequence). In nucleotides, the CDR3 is TGTGCCACCAGTCTAGGCCGGGGTAACTATGGCTACACCTTC. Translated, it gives CATSLGRGNYGYTF. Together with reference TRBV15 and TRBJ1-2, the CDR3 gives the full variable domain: DAMVIQNPRYQVTQFGKPVTLSCSQTLNHNVMYWYQQKSSQAPKLLFHYYDKDFNNEADTPDNFQSRRPNTSFCFLDIRSPGLGDTAMYLCATSLGRGNYGYTFGSGTRLTVV.

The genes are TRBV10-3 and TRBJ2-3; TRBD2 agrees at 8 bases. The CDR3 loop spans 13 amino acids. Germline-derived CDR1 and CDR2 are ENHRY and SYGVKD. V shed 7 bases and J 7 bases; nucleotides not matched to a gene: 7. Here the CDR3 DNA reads TGTGCCATCACCGGGACTAGTGATAATACGCAGTATTTT. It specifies CAITGTSDNTQYF.

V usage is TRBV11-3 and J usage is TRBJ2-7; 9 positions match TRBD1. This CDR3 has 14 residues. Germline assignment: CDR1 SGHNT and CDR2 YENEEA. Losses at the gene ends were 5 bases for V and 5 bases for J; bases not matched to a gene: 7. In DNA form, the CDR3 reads TGTGCCAGCAGCCCCGGGACAGGGAACAACGAGCAGTACTTC. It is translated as CASSPGTGNNEQYF.

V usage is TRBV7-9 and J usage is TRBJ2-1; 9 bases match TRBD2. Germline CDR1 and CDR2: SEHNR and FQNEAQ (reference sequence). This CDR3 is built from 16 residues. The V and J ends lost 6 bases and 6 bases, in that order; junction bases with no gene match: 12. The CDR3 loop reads CASRPISGSRTNEQFF. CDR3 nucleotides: TGTGCCAGCAGACCAATTAGCGGGAGTCGGACCAATGAGCAGTTCTTC.

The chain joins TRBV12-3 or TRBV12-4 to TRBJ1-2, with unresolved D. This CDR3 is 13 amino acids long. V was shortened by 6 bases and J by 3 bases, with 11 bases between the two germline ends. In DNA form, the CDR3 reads TGTGCCAGCAGCGAGGGCCTTTACTATGGCTACACCTTC. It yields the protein CASSEGLYYGYTF.

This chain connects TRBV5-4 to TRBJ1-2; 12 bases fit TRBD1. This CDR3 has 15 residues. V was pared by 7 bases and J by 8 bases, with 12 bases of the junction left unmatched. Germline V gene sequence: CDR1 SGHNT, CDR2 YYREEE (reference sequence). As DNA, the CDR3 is TGTGCCAGCCATCGGTCGGGACAGGGGGCCGCGGGCTACACCTTC. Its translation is CASHRSGQGAAGYTF. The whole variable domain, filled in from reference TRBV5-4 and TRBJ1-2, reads ETGVTQSPTHLIKTRGQQVTLRCSSQSGHNTVSWYQQALGQGPQFIFQYYREEENGRGNFPPRFSGLQFPNYSSELNVNALELDDSALYLCASHRSGQGAAGYTFGSGTRLTVV.

The CDR3 sequence: CASSVGGSNTEAFF. The CDR3 nucleotides read TGCGCCAGCAGCGTAGGGGGCTCGAACACTGAAGCTTTCTTT. This chain connects TRBV5-1 to TRBJ1-1, with TRBD1 identical over 7 bases. Losses at the gene ends were 4 bases for V and 1 base for J; bases not matched to a gene: 4. Germline V lookup: CDR1 SGHRS, CDR2 YFSETQ. This CDR3 comprises 14 residues.

The CDR3 protein is CASSAQGRSGYTF. Here the CDR3 DNA reads TGTGCCAGCAGCGCACAGGGGCGGAGTGGCTACACCTTC. The chain joins TRBV9 to TRBJ1-2, with TRBD1 matching 7 bases. CDR1 and CDR2 (germline): SGDLS, YYNGEE. J lost 7 bases, V lost 3 bases, and 6 bases had no gene match. The CDR3 has 13 amino acids.

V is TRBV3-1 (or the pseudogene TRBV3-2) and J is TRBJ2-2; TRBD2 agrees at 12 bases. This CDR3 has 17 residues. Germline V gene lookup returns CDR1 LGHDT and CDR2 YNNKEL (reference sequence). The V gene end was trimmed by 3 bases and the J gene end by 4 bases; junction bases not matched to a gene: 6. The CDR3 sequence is CASSHLAGGLGTGELFF. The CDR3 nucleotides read TGTGCCAGCAGCCATCTAGCGGGGGGGCTAGGCACCGGGGAGCTGTTTTTT.

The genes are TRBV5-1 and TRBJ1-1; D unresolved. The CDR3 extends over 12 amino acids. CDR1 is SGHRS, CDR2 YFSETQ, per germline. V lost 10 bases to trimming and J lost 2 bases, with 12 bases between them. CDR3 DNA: TGCGCCTCCGGGGAGGTAAACACTGAAGCTTTCTTT. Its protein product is CASGEVNTEAFF. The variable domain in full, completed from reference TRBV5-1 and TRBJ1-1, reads KAGVTQTPRYLIKTRGQQVTLSCSPISGHRSVSWYQQTPGQGLQFLFEYFSETQRNKGNFPGRFSGRQFSNSRSEMNVSTLELGDSALYLCASGEVNTEAFFGQGTRLTVV.

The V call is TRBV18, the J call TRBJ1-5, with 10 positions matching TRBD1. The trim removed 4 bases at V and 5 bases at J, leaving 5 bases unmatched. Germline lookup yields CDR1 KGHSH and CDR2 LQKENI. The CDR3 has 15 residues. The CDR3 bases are TGTGCCAGCTCACTCTCGACAGGGGGCGATCAGCCCCAGCATTTT. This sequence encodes CASSLSTGGDQPQHF.

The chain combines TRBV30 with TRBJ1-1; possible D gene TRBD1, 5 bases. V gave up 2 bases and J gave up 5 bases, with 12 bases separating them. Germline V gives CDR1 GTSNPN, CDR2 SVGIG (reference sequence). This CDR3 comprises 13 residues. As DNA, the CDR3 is TGTGCCTGGAGTCCCCAGGGAGGAACTGAAGCTTTCTTT. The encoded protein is CAWSPQGGTEAFF.

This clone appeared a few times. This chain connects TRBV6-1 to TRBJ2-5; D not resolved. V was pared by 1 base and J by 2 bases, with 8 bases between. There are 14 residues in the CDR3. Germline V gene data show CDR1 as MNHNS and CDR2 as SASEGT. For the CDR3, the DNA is TGTGCCAGCAGTGAAGACCCGAGGCAAGAGACCCAGTACTTC. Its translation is CASSEDPRQETQYF.